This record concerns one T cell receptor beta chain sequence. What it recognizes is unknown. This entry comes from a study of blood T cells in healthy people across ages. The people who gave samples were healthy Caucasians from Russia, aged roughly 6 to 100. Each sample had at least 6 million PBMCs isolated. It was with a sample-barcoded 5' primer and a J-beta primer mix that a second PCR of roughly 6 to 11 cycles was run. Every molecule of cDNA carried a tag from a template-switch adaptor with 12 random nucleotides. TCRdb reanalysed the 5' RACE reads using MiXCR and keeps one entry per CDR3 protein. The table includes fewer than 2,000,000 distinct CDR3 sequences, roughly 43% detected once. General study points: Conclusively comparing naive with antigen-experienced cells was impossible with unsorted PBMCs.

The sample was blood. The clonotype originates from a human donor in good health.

The DNA of the CDR3 is TGTGCCATCTCCCGCCGGAGGGGCTACACCTTC. This translates into CAISRRRGYTF. The genes are TRBV12-3 or TRBV12-4 and TRBJ1-2; D unresolved. CDR3 length equals 11 residues. Trimming removed 10 bases at V and 8 bases at J, with 14 bases between.